This T cell receptor beta chain was profiled in a study of blood T cell repertoires in COVID-19. CDR3 length: 14 residues. V lost 0 bases, J lost 12 bases, and 18 bases lay in between. The germline CDR1 and CDR2 sequences are SGHDN and FVKESK. Per the original data handling: From reference gene primer amplification, estimates of nucleated cell counts were derived. Assay used: immunoSEQ multiplex PCR; TCRdb lists only in-frame clones, some missing. That table is the source of V, J and clone size, and D and trimming were worked out from the DNA. The data show about 200,000 clones, about 87% seen once. Individuals aged about 18 to 89 years were recruited from 24 US areas. Recovered Cohort 3 donors showed two negative PCRs, clearance, or symptom resolution.

The sequenced sample was PBMCs or T cells enriched from blood (not recorded which). The V gene is TRBV14, the J gene TRBJ2-7; D gene uncertain. The receptor was derived from a man aged 30-40 years who had recovered from COVID-19. As DNA, the CDR3 is TGTGCCAGCAGCCAAGACCGAGTTTCCTATAGTACGTACTTC. This translates into CASSQDRVSYSTYF. Full variable domain (outside the CDR3, taken from reference TRBV14 and TRBJ2-7): EAGVTQFPSHSVIEKGQTVTLRCDPISGHDNLYWYRRVMGKEIKFLLHFVKESKQDESGMPNNRFLAERTGGTYSTLKVQPAELEDSGVYFCASSQDRVSYSTYFGPGTRLTVT.